The clone carrying this T cell receptor (beta chain) was detected a few times. The assay was immunoSEQ multiplex PCR, and TCRdb's table has in-frame clones only and misses some. This table holds around 3,000 clones, more than 20% found once. These data originate in a study of T cells in localized non-small cell lung cancer. The V and J ends lost 5 bases and 8 bases, in that order; junction bases with no gene match: 6. The germline CDR1 and CDR2 sequences are SGHNT and YENEEA. The CDR3 runs to 14 residues. The TCR was taken from a man aged 35-75 years with stage III lung adenocarcinoma. The sample was lung tumor tissue, taken before any cancer treatment. This chain uses TRBV11-3 with TRBJ1-6, with 7 bases fitting TRBD1. CDR3 DNA: TGTGCCAGCAGCGCGACAGGGTTTGATTCACCCCTCCACTTT. Its translation: CASSATGFDSPLHF.